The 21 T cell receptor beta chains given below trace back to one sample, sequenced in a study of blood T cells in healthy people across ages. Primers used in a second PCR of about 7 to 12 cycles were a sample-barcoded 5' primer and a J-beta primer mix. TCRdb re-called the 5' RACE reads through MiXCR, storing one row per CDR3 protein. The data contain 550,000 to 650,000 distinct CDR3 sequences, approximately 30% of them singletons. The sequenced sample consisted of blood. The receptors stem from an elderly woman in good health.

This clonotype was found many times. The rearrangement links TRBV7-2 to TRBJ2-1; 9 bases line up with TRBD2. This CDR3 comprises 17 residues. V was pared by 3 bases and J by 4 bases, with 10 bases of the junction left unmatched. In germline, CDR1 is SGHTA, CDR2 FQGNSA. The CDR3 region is CASSLGRLAGTYNEQFF. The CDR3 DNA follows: TGTGCCAGCAGCTTGGGGCGCCTAGCGGGGACTTACAATGAGCAGTTCTTC. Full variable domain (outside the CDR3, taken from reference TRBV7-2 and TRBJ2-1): GAGVSQSPSNKVTEKGKDVELRCDPISGHTALYWYRQSLGQGLEFLIYFQGNSAPDKSGLPSDRFSAERTGGSVSTLTIQRTQQEDSAVYLCASSLGRLAGTYNEQFFGPGTRLTVL.

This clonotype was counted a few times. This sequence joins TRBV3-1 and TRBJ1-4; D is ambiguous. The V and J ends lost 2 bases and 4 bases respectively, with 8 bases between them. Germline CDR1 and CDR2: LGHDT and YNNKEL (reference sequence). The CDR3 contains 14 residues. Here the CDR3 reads CASSQQTINEKLFF. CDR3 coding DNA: TGTGCCAGCAGCCAACAGACGATTAATGAAAAACTGTTTTTT.

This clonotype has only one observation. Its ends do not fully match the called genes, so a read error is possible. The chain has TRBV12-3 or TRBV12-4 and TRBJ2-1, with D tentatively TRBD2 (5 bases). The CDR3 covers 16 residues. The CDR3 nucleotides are TGCGCCAGCAGTTTTGCACGAGCGGCAACCTACAATGAGCAGTTCTTC. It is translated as CASSFARAATYNEQFF.

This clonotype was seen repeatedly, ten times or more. CDR3 region: CATRIGAEETQYF. Here the CDR3 DNA reads TGTGCCACCAGAATAGGGGCGGAAGAGACCCAGTACTTC. The chain has TRBV15 and TRBJ2-5, with D maybe TRBD1 (5 bases). Germline CDR1 reads LNHNV; CDR2 reads YYDKDF (reference sequence). This CDR3 has 13 amino acids. Trimming left V 6 bases short and J 3 bases short, with 11 bases between.

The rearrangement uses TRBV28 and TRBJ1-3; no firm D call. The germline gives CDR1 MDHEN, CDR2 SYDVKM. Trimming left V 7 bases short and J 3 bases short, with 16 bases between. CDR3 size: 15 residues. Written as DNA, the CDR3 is TGTGCCAGCACCTCACCGGCCGGGATTGGAAACACCATATATTTT. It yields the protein CASTSPAGIGNTIYF.

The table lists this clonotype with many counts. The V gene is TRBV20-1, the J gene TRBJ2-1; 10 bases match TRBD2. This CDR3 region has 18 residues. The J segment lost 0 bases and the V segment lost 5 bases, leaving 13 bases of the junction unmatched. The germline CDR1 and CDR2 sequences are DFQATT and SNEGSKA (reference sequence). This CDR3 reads CSASPVSGGRSSYNEQFF. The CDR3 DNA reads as TGCAGTGCTTCCCCGGTTAGCGGGGGGCGCAGCTCCTACAATGAGCAGTTCTTC.

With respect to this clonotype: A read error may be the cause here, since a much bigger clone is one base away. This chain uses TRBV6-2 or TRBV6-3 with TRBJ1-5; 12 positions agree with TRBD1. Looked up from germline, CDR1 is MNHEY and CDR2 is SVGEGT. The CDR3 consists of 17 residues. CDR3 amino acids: CACRNPGGTGGGQPQHF. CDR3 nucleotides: TGTGCCTGCAGAAACCCCGGCGGGACAGGGGGCGGACAGCCCCAGCATTTT.

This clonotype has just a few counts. This chain's CDR3 is CAWTRMTGGAAGYTF. CDR3 coding DNA: TGTGCCTGGACCCGCATGACAGGGGGCGCAGCTGGCTACACCTTC. The chain couples TRBV30 to TRBJ1-2, with 10 bases that match TRBD1. Looked up from germline, CDR1 is GTSNPN and CDR2 is SVGIG (reference sequence). Unmatched junction bases numbered 12, after V lost 4 bases and J lost 7 bases. This CDR3 region has 15 residues.

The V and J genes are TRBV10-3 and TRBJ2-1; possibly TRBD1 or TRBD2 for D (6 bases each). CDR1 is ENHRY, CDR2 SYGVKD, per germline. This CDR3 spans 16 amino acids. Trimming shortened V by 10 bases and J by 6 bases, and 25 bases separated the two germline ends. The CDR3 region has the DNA TGTGCCACCCTACCCGCATCCGGGGGCACGGGCAATGAGCAGTTCTTC. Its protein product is CATLPASGGTGNEQFF.

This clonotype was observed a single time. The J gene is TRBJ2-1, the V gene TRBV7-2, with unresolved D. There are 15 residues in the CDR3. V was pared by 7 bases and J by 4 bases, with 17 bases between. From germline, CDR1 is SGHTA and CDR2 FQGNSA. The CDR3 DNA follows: TGTGCCAGCATCCTTGTAGTAGGACGGTACAATGAGCAGTTCTTC. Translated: CASILVVGRYNEQFF.

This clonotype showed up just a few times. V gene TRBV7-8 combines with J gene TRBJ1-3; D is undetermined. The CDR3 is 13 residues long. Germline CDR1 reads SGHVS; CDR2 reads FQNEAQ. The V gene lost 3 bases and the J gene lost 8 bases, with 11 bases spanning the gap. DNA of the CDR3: TGTGCCAGCAGCTTCGCCACGACTGACACCATATATTTT. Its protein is CASSFATTDTIYF.

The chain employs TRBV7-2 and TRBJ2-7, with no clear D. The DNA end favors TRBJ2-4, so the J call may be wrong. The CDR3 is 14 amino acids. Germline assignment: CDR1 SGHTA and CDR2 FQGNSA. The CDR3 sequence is CASSVGLDENIQYF. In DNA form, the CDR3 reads TGTGCCAGCAGCGTAGGGCTGGACGAAAACATTCAGTACTTC.

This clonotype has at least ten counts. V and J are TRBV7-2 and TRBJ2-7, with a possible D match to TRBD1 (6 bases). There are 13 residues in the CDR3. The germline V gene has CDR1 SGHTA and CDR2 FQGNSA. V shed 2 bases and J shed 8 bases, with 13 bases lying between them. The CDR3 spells CASSLSQGFKQYF. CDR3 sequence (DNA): TGTGCCAGCAGCTTATCACAGGGATTTAAGCAGTACTTC.

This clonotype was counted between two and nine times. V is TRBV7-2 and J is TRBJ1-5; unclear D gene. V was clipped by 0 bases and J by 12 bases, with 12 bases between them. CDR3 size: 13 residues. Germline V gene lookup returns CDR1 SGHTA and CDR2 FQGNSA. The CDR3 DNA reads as TGTGCCAGCAGCTTAGCTGCGGGAAGAGACCAGCATTTT. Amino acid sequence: CASSLAAGRDQHF.

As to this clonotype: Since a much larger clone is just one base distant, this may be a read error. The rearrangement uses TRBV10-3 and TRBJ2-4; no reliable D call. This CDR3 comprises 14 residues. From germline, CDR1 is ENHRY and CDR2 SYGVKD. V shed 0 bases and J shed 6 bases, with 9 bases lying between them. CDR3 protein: CAISESASGNIQYF. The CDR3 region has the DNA TGTGCCATCAGTGAGTCCGCGTCGGGAAACATTCAGTACTTC.

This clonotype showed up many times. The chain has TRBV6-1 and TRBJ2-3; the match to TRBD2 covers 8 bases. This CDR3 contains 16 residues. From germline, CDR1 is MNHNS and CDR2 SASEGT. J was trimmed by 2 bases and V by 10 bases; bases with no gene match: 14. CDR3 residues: CATGATSASATDTQYF. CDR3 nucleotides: TGTGCCACCGGGGCGACTAGCGCCTCCGCCACAGATACGCAGTATTTT.

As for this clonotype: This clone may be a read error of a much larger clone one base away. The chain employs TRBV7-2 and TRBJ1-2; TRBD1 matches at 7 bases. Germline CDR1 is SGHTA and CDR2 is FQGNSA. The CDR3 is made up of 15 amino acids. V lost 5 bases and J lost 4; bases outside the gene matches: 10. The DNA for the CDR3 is TGTGCCAGCAGCCCTTCCGGGACAGCCCCCTATGGCTACACCTTC. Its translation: CASSPSGTAPYGYTF.

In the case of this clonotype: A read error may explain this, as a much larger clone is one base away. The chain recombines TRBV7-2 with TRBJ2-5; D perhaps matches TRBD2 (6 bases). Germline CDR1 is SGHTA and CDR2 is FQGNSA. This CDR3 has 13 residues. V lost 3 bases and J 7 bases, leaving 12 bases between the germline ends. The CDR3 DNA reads TGTGCCAGCAGCTTGGCGGGGAAAAGGACCCAGTACTTC. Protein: CASSLAGKRTQYF. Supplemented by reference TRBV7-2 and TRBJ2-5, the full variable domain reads GAGVSQSPSNKVTEKGKDVELRCDPISGHTALYWYRQSLGQGLEFLIYFQGNSAPDKSGLPSDRFSAERTGGSVSTLTIQRTQQEDSAVYLCASSLAGKRTQYFGPGTRLLVL.

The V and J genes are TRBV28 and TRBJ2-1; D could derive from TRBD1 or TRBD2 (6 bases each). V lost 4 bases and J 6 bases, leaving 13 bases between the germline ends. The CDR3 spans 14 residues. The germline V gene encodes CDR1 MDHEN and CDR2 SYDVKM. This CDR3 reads CASSWGALSNEQFF. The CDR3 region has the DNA TGTGCCAGCAGTTGGGGGGCGTTGAGCAATGAGCAGTTCTTC.

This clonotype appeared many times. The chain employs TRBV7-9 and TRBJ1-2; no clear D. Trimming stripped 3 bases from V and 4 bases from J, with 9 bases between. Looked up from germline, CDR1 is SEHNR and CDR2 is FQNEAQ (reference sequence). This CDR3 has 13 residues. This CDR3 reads CASSLDGAYGYTF. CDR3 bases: TGTGCCAGCAGCTTGGACGGCGCCTATGGCTACACCTTC.

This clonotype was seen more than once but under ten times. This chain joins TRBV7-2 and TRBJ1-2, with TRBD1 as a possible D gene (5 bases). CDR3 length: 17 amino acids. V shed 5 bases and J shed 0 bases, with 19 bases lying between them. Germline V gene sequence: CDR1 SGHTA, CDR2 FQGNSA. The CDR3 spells CASSARGGDPTNYGYTF. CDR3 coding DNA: TGTGCCAGCAGCGCCCGGGGAGGGGACCCCACTAACTATGGCTACACCTTC.